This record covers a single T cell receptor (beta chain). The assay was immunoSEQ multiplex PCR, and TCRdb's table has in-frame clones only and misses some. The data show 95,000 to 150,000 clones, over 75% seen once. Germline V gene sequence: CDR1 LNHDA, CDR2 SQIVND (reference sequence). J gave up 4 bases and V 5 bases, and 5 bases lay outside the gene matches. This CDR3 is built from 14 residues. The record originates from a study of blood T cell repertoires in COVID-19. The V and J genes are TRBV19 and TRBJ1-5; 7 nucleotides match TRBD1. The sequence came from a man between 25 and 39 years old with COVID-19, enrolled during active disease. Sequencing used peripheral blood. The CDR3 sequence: CASSYSGGNQPQHF. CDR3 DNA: TGTGCCAGTAGTTATTCAGGGGGGAATCAGCCCCAGCATTTT.